This passage covers 10 T cell receptor beta chains from one sample sequenced in a study of CD4 T cells in relation to SARS-CoV-2 and coronaviruses. These TCRs are of unknown antigen specificity. TCRdb's table, derived via immunoSEQ multiplex PCR, lists solely in-frame clones and lacks some. Of 20,000 to 25,000 clones in the sample, roughly 80% were seen once. Unexposed donor CD4+ T cells date from 2011-2018, before the COVID-19 pandemic. CD4+ T cells were isolated from the cells after 10 days of culture. What was sequenced was CD4+ T cells from PBMCs, cultured in vitro. The receptors were gathered from a human donor in good health.

The rearrangement uses TRBV18 and TRBJ2-3, with a tentative D call TRBD2 (6 bases). Trimming took 6 bases from V and 0 from J, leaving 13 bases between them. The CDR3 is 15 residues long. Germline CDR1 KGHSH, CDR2 LQKENI. In DNA, the CDR3 is TGTGCCAGCTCGCCGGGACTTCGAAGCACAGATACGCAGTATTTT. Its translation is CASSPGLRSTDTQYF. Using reference TRBV18 and TRBJ2-3 for the parts outside the CDR3, the full variable domain is NAGVMQNPRHLVRRRGQEARLRCSPMKGHSHVYWYRQLPEEGLKFMVYLQKENIIDESGMPKERFSAEFPKEGPSILRIQQVVRGDSAAYFCASSPGLRSTDTQYFGPGTRLTVL.

The chain joins TRBV6-1 to TRBJ2-3; no definite D call. CDR3 length equals 13 residues. V was clipped by 1 base and J by 7 bases, with 9 bases between them. Germline V CDR1 and CDR2: MNHNS, SASEGT. As DNA, the CDR3 is TGTGCCAGCAGTGAAGTAGATCGCCATACGCAGTATTTT. Translating gives CASSEVDRHTQYF.

The chain couples TRBV2 to TRBJ1-5, with a weak D call TRBD1 (6 bases). Between the trimmed V and J ends, which lost 5 bases and 7 bases, there was a span of 12 bases. The CDR3 has 13 residues. CDR1 and CDR2 from the germline V gene are SNHLY and FYNNEI. Here the CDR3 reads CASSRGAGQPQHF. The CDR3 DNA reads as TGTGCCAGCAGTCGGGGGGCCGGACAGCCCCAGCATTTT.

The chain joins TRBV5-3 to TRBJ2-2; 11 bases map to TRBD1. TRBV5-3 is identified as an open reading frame with a role that is uncertain. J gave up 4 bases and V 3 bases, and 5 bases lay outside the gene matches. The length of the CDR3 is 16 residues. CDR3 protein: CARSSQGTGGTGELFF. The CDR3 nucleotides read TGTGCCAGAAGCTCCCAGGGGACAGGGGGCACCGGGGAGCTGTTTTTT.

This clone was found a few times. The chain combines TRBV5-4 with TRBJ2-7; 8 positions agree with TRBD1. Germline V gene lookup returns CDR1 SGHNT and CDR2 YYREEE (reference sequence). This CDR3 spans 16 amino acids. J was trimmed by 0 bases and V by 4 bases; bases with no gene match: 9. The CDR3 sequence: CASSPGTGFTSYEQYF. CDR3 nucleotide sequence: TGTGCCAGCAGCCCCGGGACAGGCTTTACCTCCTACGAGCAGTACTTC.

This clone was picked up a small number of times. The chain couples TRBV4-2 to TRBJ1-5; no clear D. The CDR3 has 13 amino acids. Trimming cost V 1 base and J 2 bases, with 3 bases left between them. Germline V lookup: CDR1 LGHNA, CDR2 YNFKEQ. The CDR3 DNA reads TGTGCCAGCAGCCAAGGAGGCAATCAGCCCCAGCATTTT. Translated, it gives CASSQGGNQPQHF.

CDR3 amino acids: CASSVDRVGYGYTF. The CDR3 nucleotides read TGTGCCAGCAGTGTCGACAGGGTCGGGTATGGCTACACCTTC. The chain joins TRBV27 to TRBJ1-2; 7 positions agree with TRBD1. The CDR3 spans 14 residues. Germline V gene lookup returns CDR1 MNHEY and CDR2 SMNVEV (reference sequence). The V gene end was trimmed by 5 bases and the J gene end by 5 bases; junction bases not matched to a gene: 8.

This clone was recorded only once. The V gene is TRBV2, the J gene TRBJ1-4, with 10 bases identical to TRBD1. The J segment lost 7 bases and the V segment lost 8 bases, leaving 4 bases of the junction unmatched. The CDR3 runs to 13 residues. The germline V gene has CDR1 SNHLY and CDR2 FYNNEI. DNA of the CDR3: TGTGCCAGCTCCCGGGACAGGGGTGAAAAACTGTTTTTT. This translates into CASSRDRGEKLFF.

The chain carries TRBV7-2 and TRBJ2-7, with D hard to call. CDR1 and CDR2 from the germline V gene are SGHTA and FQGNSA. Trimming removed 0 bases at V and 5 bases at J, with 8 bases between. This CDR3 has 13 residues. The DNA for the CDR3 is TGTGCCAGCAGCTTAGCGGGAAGGCACGAGCAGTACTTC. Its protein product is CASSLAGRHEQYF.

The genes are TRBV6-5 and TRBJ2-4; possibly TRBD1 for D (5 bases). The CDR3 is made up of 14 amino acids. CDR1 is MNHEY, CDR2 SVGAGI, per germline. Trimming removed 0 bases from V and 8 bases from J, with 11 bases in between. CDR3 amino acids: CASSYSGQTDIQYF. The DNA for the CDR3 is TGTGCCAGCAGTTACTCTGGACAAACAGACATTCAGTACTTC.